Listed here are 10 T cell receptor beta chains from one sample, sequenced in a study of cytomegalovirus exposure and HLA in healthy donors. The PCR ran on 60 Vbeta and 13 Jbeta primers. The table came from immunoSEQ multiplex PCR; TCRdb's copy has only in-frame clones and leaves some out. The sample lists about 210,000 clones; about 80% were seen once. What was sequenced was PBMCs. The receptor source for this set is a young woman in good health and CMV-seropositive.

This clone appeared a few times. This chain connects TRBV18 to TRBJ2-3; TRBD2 aligns across 8 bases. There are 16 residues in the CDR3. Trimming removed 3 bases from V and 1 base from J; junction bases left unmatched: 6. Germline CDR1 KGHSH, CDR2 LQKENI. The CDR3 nucleotides read TGTGCCAGCTCACCGCCAGCAGCGGGGGGCACAGATACGCAGTATTTT. This encodes CASSPPAAGGTDTQYF.

This chain links TRBV2 with TRBJ1-2; D may be TRBD1 (6 bases). V lost 3 bases and J lost 4, with 12 bases in between. The CDR3 is 14 residues long. CDR1 SNHLY and CDR2 FYNNEI come from the germline V gene. CDR3 nucleotides: TGTGCCAGCAGTGAGGGTGGGGGCGCCTATGGCTACACCTTC. This translates into CASSEGGGAYGYTF.

The V gene is TRBV5-6, the J gene TRBJ1-2, with TRBD1 identical over 7 bases. CDR3 length equals 13 residues. Germline-derived CDR1 and CDR2 are SGHDT and YYEEEE. V lost 4 bases and J lost 2; bases outside the gene matches: 2. The CDR3 DNA reads TGTGCCAGCAGCCAGACAGGGAACTATGGCTACACCTTC. Protein: CASSQTGNYGYTF.

CDR3 DNA: TGTGCCTCACGTATAGCGGGAGGATACGAGCAGTACTTC. Residues: CASRIAGGYEQYF. The chain employs TRBV28 and TRBJ2-7, with TRBD2 identical over 10 bases. This CDR3 region has 13 residues. J was trimmed by 4 bases and V by 11 bases; bases with no gene match: 8. The germline V gene encodes CDR1 MDHEN and CDR2 SYDVKM.

J is TRBJ2-2 and V is TRBV5-1, with D maybe TRBD2 (6 bases). V dropped 0 bases and J dropped 5 bases, with 11 bases sitting between them. From germline, CDR1 is SGHRS and CDR2 YFSETQ. This CDR3 region has 15 residues. CDR3 in DNA: TGCGCCAGCAGCTTGGCGGGAGTACGAACCGGGGAGCTGTTTTTT. It specifies CASSLAGVRTGELFF.

Comments on this clone: At one end the junction does not follow the germline gene, possibly because of a read error. The J gene is TRBJ2-7, the V gene TRBV30; perhaps TRBD2 as D (6 bases). From germline, CDR1 is GTSNPN and CDR2 SVGIG (reference sequence). The CDR3 has 14 amino acids. DNA of the CDR3: TGTGCCTGGAGCTTTGGGAGGACCTCCTACGGGCAGTACTTC. Its protein product is CAWSFGRTSYGQYF. The full variable domain, rest sourced from reference TRBV30 and TRBJ2-7, is SQTIHQWPATLVQPVGSPLSLECTVEGTSNPNLYWYRQAAGRGLQLLFYSVGIGQISSEVPQNLSASRPQDRQFILSSKKLLLSDSGFYLCAWSFGRTSYGQYFGPGTRLTVT.

This clone was observed a single time. The genes are TRBV5-4 and TRBJ2-3; D is undetermined. The CDR3 runs to 15 residues. V was clipped by 4 bases and J by 1 base, with 13 bases between them. Germline V gene sequence: CDR1 SGHNT, CDR2 YYREEE (reference sequence). The CDR3 bases are TGTGCCAGCAGCCGCCGGAGCAGCGGCACAGATACGCAGTATTTT. This translates into CASSRRSSGTDTQYF.

CDR3 region: CASSIGPAREETQYF. CDR3 coding DNA: TGTGCCAGTAGTATAGGCCCCGCGAGGGAAGAGACCCAGTACTTC. The genes are TRBV19 and TRBJ2-5, with D maybe TRBD2 (5 bases). Germline V gene lookup returns CDR1 LNHDA and CDR2 SQIVND (reference sequence). This CDR3 spans 15 amino acids. Trimming took off 1 base at V and 3 bases at J, with 12 bases between the two ends.

This chain joins TRBV11-2 and TRBJ2-7; 7 bases align to TRBD2. Germline V gene lookup returns CDR1 SGHAT and CDR2 FQNNGV. CDR3 size: 15 residues. V lost 5 bases, J lost 6 bases, and 13 bases stayed unmatched. The CDR3, as DNA: TGTGCCAGCAGCCGCAGACTAGCAGGAGGCAGCGAGCAGTACTTC. It codes for CASSRRLAGGSEQYF.

This clone was recorded only once. The V and J genes are TRBV6-5 and TRBJ2-5; 9 positions agree with TRBD1. Germline V lookup: CDR1 MNHEY, CDR2 SVGAGI. V shed 5 bases and J 5 bases; nucleotides not matched to a gene: 9. The CDR3 extends over 15 amino acids. CDR3 in DNA: TGTGCCAGCAGTAAACAGGGGGCCATTCGCGAGACCCAGTACTTC. It specifies CASSKQGAIRETQYF.